The clone carrying this T cell receptor (beta chain) was seen once. This sample is part of a study of OX40 agonist ivuxolimab in advanced cancers. The assay was immunoSEQ multiplex PCR, and TCRdb's table has in-frame clones only and misses some. The data show tens of thousands of clones, around 86% seen once. The CDR3 has 15 amino acids. CDR1 SSHAT and CDR2 FNYEAQ come from the germline V gene (reference sequence). Trimming removed 6 bases at V and 0 bases at J, with 11 bases between. Sequencing used CD4+ or CD8+ T cells sorted from blood, obtained in a trial of the OX40 agonist ivuxolimab. The chain carries TRBV7-7 and TRBJ1-4; possibly TRBD1 for D (5 bases). The TCR originated in an adult with an advanced solid tumor such as melanoma, head and neck, liver or kidney cancer. This CDR3 is CASRSGTATNEKLFF. The CDR3 bases are TGTGCCAGCAGGTCCGGGACCGCAACTAATGAAAAACTGTTTTTT.